The clone carrying this T cell receptor (beta chain) was recorded many times. The antigen remains undetermined. TCRdb redid the calling of the RACE reads with MiXCR, one entry per CDR3 protein. This table has tens of thousands of distinct CDR3 sequences, approximately 3.4% appearing once. V lost 1 base, J lost 1 base, and 8 bases lay in between. The CDR3 spans 15 residues. Germline V gene data show CDR1 as LNHDA and CDR2 as SQIVND (reference sequence). This sample is part of a study of human T cells and chemical hapten exposure. Time point: patch test 2, 6 weeks after DPC sensitization. Treatment here: therapeutic diphenylcyclopropenone sensitization with weekly scalp DPC. Alopecia patients deemed DPC-suitable, aged 18 to 70, excluding pregnancy. Overall study results and limits: The study found that DPC sensitization did not change TCRs above 1 in 1000 frequency. Versus controls, expanded TCRs had significantly more large CDR3 similarity clusters.

The TCR sequence derives from a man aged 40-49 years with alopecia areata. Some clones in this sample may be carry-over from other donors' samples. Sequenced material: whole blood, taken in connection with sensitization to the hapten diphenylcyclopropenone (DPC). The chain couples TRBV19 to TRBJ1-5; D gene ambiguous. The DNA of the CDR3 is TGTGCCAGTAGTATAGGGGGAGGCAGCAATCAGCCCCAGCATTTT. Translated: CASSIGGGSNQPQHF. The full variable domain, in which reference TRBV19 and TRBJ1-5 provide the parts outside the CDR3, is DGGITQSPKYLFRKEGQNVTLSCEQNLNHDAMYWYRQDPGQGLRLIYYSQIVNDFQKGDIAEGYSVSREKKESFPLTVTSAQKNPTAFYLCASSIGGGSNQPQHFGDGTRLSIL.